These 25 T cell receptor beta chains were sequenced from one sample in a study of CD8 T cells in Susac syndrome. Reverse transcription used roughly 0.5 to 1 ug RNA and random hexamers. TCRdb processed the immunoSEQ multiplex PCR reads anew with MiXCR; each CDR3 protein has one entry. Of about 120,000 distinct CDR3 sequences detected, under 95% appear once; the ten largest clones hold 0.12%. The specimen was CD8+ T cells from PBMCs. Every receptor here comes from a human donor in good health.

The V call is TRBV20-1, the J call TRBJ2-1, with D perhaps TRBD2 (5 bases). Germline lookup yields CDR1 DFQATT and CDR2 SNEGSKA (reference sequence). The CDR3 runs to 14 residues. Trimming stripped 4 bases from V and 5 bases from J, with 15 bases between. CDR3 DNA: TGCAGTGCTACCCAGAGTTTCGGGGACAATGAGCAGTTCTTC. It is translated as CSATQSFGDNEQFF.

V gene TRBV6-5 combines with J gene TRBJ2-2; D is uncertain. The CDR3 runs to 13 residues. CDR1 and CDR2 from the germline V gene are MNHEY and SVGAGI. V shed 1 base and J shed 5 bases, with 5 bases lying between them. CDR3 loop: CASSYLETGELFF. The CDR3 DNA reads as TGTGCCAGCAGTTACTTGGAAACCGGGGAGCTGTTTTTT.

For this clonotype: One junction end disagrees with the germline gene, perhaps due to a read error. The chain has TRBV7-9 and TRBJ2-5; D might be TRBD1 or TRBD2, each matching 5 bases. Looked up from germline, CDR1 is SEHNR and CDR2 is FQNEAQ (reference sequence). This CDR3 spans 14 amino acids. The CDR3 DNA reads as TGTGCCAGCAGCCCCTGGGACCGAGAAGAAACCCAGTACTTC. It yields the protein CASSPWDREETQYF.

The chain links TRBV19 to TRBJ1-5; 8 nucleotides agree with TRBD1. Germline V gives CDR1 LNHDA, CDR2 SQIVND (reference sequence). The CDR3 spans 15 residues. The V gene end was trimmed by 7 bases and the J gene end by 7 bases; junction bases not matched to a gene: 12. The CDR3 coding sequence is TGTGCCAGTAATAACCCGGGACAGGATAAGCAGCCCCAGCATTTT. Protein product: CASNNPGQDKQPQHF.

This chain uses TRBV27 with TRBJ2-3; D may match TRBD1 or TRBD2 (6 bases each). Germline V lookup: CDR1 MNHEY, CDR2 SMNVEV (reference sequence). This CDR3 spans 15 amino acids. V was cut by 5 bases and J by 1 base, with 13 bases left in between. CDR3 protein: CASSHGGDRTDTQYF. In nucleotides, the CDR3 is TGTGCCAGCAGTCACGGGGGCGACCGCACAGATACGCAGTATTTT.

The J gene is TRBJ2-5, the V gene TRBV12-3 or TRBV12-4; weak D call: TRBD2 (5 bases). This CDR3 has 14 residues. Trimming removed 4 bases from V and 5 bases from J, with 14 bases in between. The CDR3 reads CASSSLLAMETQYF. For the CDR3, the DNA is TGTGCCAGCAGTTCCCTCCTAGCCATGGAGACCCAGTACTTC.

V and J are TRBV19 and TRBJ1-2, with TRBD1 matching over 7 bases. Germline V gene sequence: CDR1 LNHDA, CDR2 SQIVND (reference sequence). The CDR3 length is 16 residues. V lost 5 bases and J lost 7; bases outside the gene matches: 16. Written as DNA, the CDR3 is TGTGCCAGTAGTCCCCAGACAGGGACGAGAGTAAGTGGCTACACCTTC. Its protein product is CASSPQTGTRVSGYTF.

The V call is TRBV14, the J call TRBJ1-6; D ambiguous. Trimming took 0 bases from V and 7 from J, leaving 7 bases between them. This CDR3 has 14 amino acids. The V gene's germline CDR1 is SGHDN and CDR2 FVKESK. The CDR3 DNA follows: TGTGCCAGCAGCCAAGAACATAGAAATTCACCCCTCCACTTT. Its protein product is CASSQEHRNSPLHF.

This chain links TRBV2 with TRBJ2-6; maybe TRBD2 (5 bases). Germline V lookup: CDR1 SNHLY, CDR2 FYNNEI. V lost 4 bases, J lost 4 bases, and 5 bases lay in between. The length of the CDR3 is 13 residues. The CDR3 DNA reads as TGTGCCAGCAGTGGGGAGGGGGCCAACGTCCTGACTTTC. Translating gives CASSGEGANVLTF.

The V gene is TRBV12-5, the J gene TRBJ1-5; D is ambiguous. This CDR3 is built from 15 residues. In germline, CDR1 is LGHNT, CDR2 FRNRAP. Between the trimmed V and J ends, which lost 5 bases and 2 bases, there was a span of 13 bases. CDR3 protein: CASGLNPGGNQPQHF. The CDR3 DNA reads as TGTGCTAGTGGTCTCAACCCGGGAGGCAATCAGCCCCAGCATTTT.

This chain's CDR3 is CASSQDRGSGANVLTF. The DNA for the CDR3 is TGTGCCAGCAGCCAAGATCGGGGCTCTGGGGCCAACGTCCTGACTTTC. V usage is TRBV4-2 and J usage is TRBJ2-6, with D maybe TRBD2 (5 bases). In germline, CDR1 is LGHNA, CDR2 YNFKEQ. The V gene lost 0 bases and the J gene lost 0 bases, with 6 bases spanning the gap. The CDR3 is 16 residues long.

This clonotype has a single count. J is TRBJ2-1 and V is TRBV15, with D tentatively TRBD2 (5 bases). The CDR3 runs 16 residues. Germline V CDR1 and CDR2: LNHNV, YYDKDF (reference sequence). V lost 0 bases, J lost 2 bases, and 11 bases lay in between. CDR3: CATSRDQAGTYNEQFF. For the CDR3, the DNA is TGTGCCACCAGCAGAGATCAGGCGGGTACCTACAATGAGCAGTTCTTC.

The chain employs TRBV20-1 and TRBJ2-7; perhaps D is TRBD1 or TRBD2 (5 bases each). Trimming removed 6 bases at V and 6 bases at J, with 18 bases between. The CDR3 sequence is 13 residues long. Germline V gene data show CDR1 as DFQATT and CDR2 as SNEGSKA (reference sequence). Here the CDR3 reads CSAASGRTIEQYF. CDR3 DNA: TGCAGTGCAGCAAGCGGAAGGACAATCGAGCAGTACTTC.

The gene calls are TRBV7-9 and TRBJ2-7; D unclear. The germline gives CDR1 SEHNR, CDR2 FQNEAQ (reference sequence). CDR3 length equals 12 residues. The V end was cut by 5 bases, the J end by 3 bases, with 8 bases between. The CDR3 bases are TGTGCCAGCAGCCCAAGAAGCTACGAGCAGTACTTC. It encodes CASSPRSYEQYF.

This rearrangement joins TRBV12-3 or TRBV12-4 to TRBJ2-3; D ambiguous. The CDR3 has 13 amino acids. Between the trimmed V and J ends, which lost 5 bases and 7 bases, there was a span of 13 bases. The CDR3 here is CASSPIIGNTQYF. CDR3 nucleotides: TGTGCCAGCAGTCCGATCATAGGGAATACGCAGTATTTT.

The chain links TRBV9 to TRBJ2-7, with D possibly TRBD2 on 7 matching bases. The CDR3 length is 15 residues. Per germline, CDR1 SGDLS and CDR2 YYNGEE. The ends were cut back, 2 bases at V and 1 base at J, with 13 bases in the middle. CDR3 protein: CASSVSGDYSYEQYF. As DNA, the CDR3 is TGTGCCAGCAGCGTGTCAGGGGACTATTCCTACGAGCAGTACTTC.

This rearrangement joins TRBV9 to TRBJ2-3; D gene unclear. Trimming removed 4 bases at V and 0 bases at J, with 12 bases between. This CDR3 has 15 amino acids. Looked up from germline, CDR1 is SGDLS and CDR2 is YYNGEE. As DNA, the CDR3 is TGTGCCAGCAGCACCGACTTATATAGCACAGATACGCAGTATTTT. This sequence encodes CASSTDLYSTDTQYF.

This chain uses TRBV7-9 with TRBJ2-5, with 7 bases lining up with TRBD1. J gave up 4 bases and V 4 bases, and 3 bases lay outside the gene matches. Germline V CDR1 and CDR2: SEHNR, FQNEAQ (reference sequence). CDR3 size: 13 residues. The CDR3 loop reads CASSSRGPETQYF. CDR3 coding DNA: TGTGCCAGCAGCTCGAGGGGGCCAGAGACCCAGTACTTC.

This chain uses TRBV2 with TRBJ2-1; D gene uncertain. V lost 7 bases and J 4 bases, leaving 8 bases between the germline ends. This CDR3 is 12 amino acids long. The germline V gene encodes CDR1 SNHLY and CDR2 FYNNEI. This CDR3 reads CASTSTYNEQFF. The CDR3 DNA is TGTGCCAGCACAAGTACGTACAATGAGCAGTTCTTC.

The chain couples TRBV19 to TRBJ2-1; D is possibly TRBD1 (6 bases). Trimming shortened V by 11 bases and J by 3 bases, and 8 bases separated the two germline ends. In germline, CDR1 is LNHDA, CDR2 SQIVND (reference sequence). The CDR3 extends over 11 amino acids. The CDR3 is CAAQGYNEQFF. The CDR3, as DNA: TGTGCCGCACAGGGCTACAATGAGCAGTTCTTC.

Worth noting for this clonotype: An end of the junction differs from the germline gene, which may be a read error. The chain uses TRBV3-1 and TRBJ1-2; D not resolved. CDR3 size: 11 residues. CDR1 and CDR2 from the germline V gene are LGHDT and YNNKEL (reference sequence). The CDR3 is CASSQLTGKAF. CDR3 in DNA: TGTGCCAGCAGCCAACTTACCGGGAAGGCCTTC. The full variable domain, its missing parts supplied by reference TRBV3-1 and TRBJ1-2, is DTAVSQTPKYLVTQMGNDKSIKCEQNLGHDTMYWYKQDSKKFLKIMFSYNNKELIINETVPNRFSPKSPDKAHLNLHINSLELGDSAVYFCASSQLTGKAFGSGTRLTVV.

This chain links TRBV29-1 with TRBJ2-7; TRBD1 agrees at 10 bases. This CDR3 contains 14 residues. The V and J ends lost 6 bases and 2 bases, in that order; junction bases with no gene match: 7. Germline lookup yields CDR1 SQVTM and CDR2 ANQGSEA. This chain's CDR3 is CSVGGDRGTYEQYF. The CDR3 DNA reads TGCAGCGTGGGCGGGGACAGGGGCACCTACGAGCAGTACTTC.

This clonotype was observed once. This chain joins TRBV6-2 or TRBV6-3 and TRBJ2-1, with TRBD2 identical over 8 bases. Trimming cost V 0 bases and J 1 base; bases outside gene matches: 2. In germline, CDR1 is MNHEY, CDR2 SVGEGT. This CDR3 is 16 amino acids long. The CDR3 region has the DNA TGTGCCAGCAGTTACTCGCCTAGCGGGTCCTACAATGAGCAGTTCTTC. Translated, it gives CASSYSPSGSYNEQFF.

This chain joins TRBV6-5 and TRBJ1-1; 8 bases map to TRBD1. The CDR3 is made up of 13 amino acids. Germline CDR1 is MNHEY and CDR2 is SVGAGI. V trimming: 6 bases; J trimming: 1 base; junction bases outside the gene matches: 1. The CDR3 nucleotides are TGTGCCAGCAGAGGGACAGGGAACACTGAAGCTTTCTTT. It is translated as CASRGTGNTEAFF.

The rearrangement links TRBV7-9 to TRBJ1-1; maybe TRBD1 (6 bases). Trimming took 3 bases from V and 1 from J, leaving 12 bases between them. Germline V gene data show CDR1 as SEHNR and CDR2 as FQNEAQ (reference sequence). The CDR3 contains 15 residues. The CDR3, as DNA: TGTGCCAGCAGCTTGATGGACAGTCAGAACACTGAAGCTTTCTTT. It codes for CASSLMDSQNTEAFF.